This T cell receptor (beta chain) originates from a study of post-analysis software for immune sequencing data. Notes on the study in general: About five TRBV segments appeared more often in patients than in controls, and TRBV5-6, TRBV5-1 and TRBV20-1 were among these.

Carried by the TCR beta cDNA libraries were unique molecular identifiers. MiXCR was run by TCRdb on the PCR reads, yielding one entry per CDR3 protein. The sample has approximately 260,000 distinct CDR3 sequences, 35% to 40% seen once. The ends lost 6 bases at V and 3 bases at J; junction bases unmatched: 7. This CDR3 region has 15 residues. A remark on this clonotype: The antigen remains unidentified.

The receptor was isolated from a girl aged 5 to 17 with multiple sclerosis. The chain combines TRBV12-3 or TRBV12-4 with TRBJ1-2, with 10 bases aligning to TRBD1. Material: blood. The CDR3 region has the DNA TGTGCCAGCAGGCCGGACAGGGGGGGATACTATGGCTACACCTTC. Translated, it gives CASRPDRGGYYGYTF.